These 15 T cell receptor beta chains were all obtained from the same sample, sequenced in a study of T-cell memory formation after mild COVID-19. TCRdb processed the 5' RACE reads anew with MiXCR; each CDR3 protein has one entry. This sample has about 68,000 distinct CDR3 sequences, with around 17% found just once. The sequenced sample was PBMCs or a T cell subset sorted from them (not recorded which). The receptors stem from an adult woman who had mild COVID-19 (a few samples of this study predate the infection). Cell type and time point are not known.

The V call is TRBV27, the J call TRBJ1-1; 7 bases map to TRBD1. Germline-derived CDR1 and CDR2 are MNHEY and SMNVEV (reference sequence). The CDR3 is made up of 14 amino acids. Trimming at V came to 2 bases and at J to 3 bases, leaving 3 bases not matched to a gene. Here the CDR3 reads CASSLDRVYTEAFF. CDR3 coding DNA: TGTGCCAGCAGTTTAGACAGGGTGTACACTGAAGCTTTCTTT.

This clonotype was observed a handful of times. The rearrangement links TRBV19 to TRBJ2-7; TRBD1 matches 7 bases. J lost 3 bases, V lost 1 base, and 3 bases had no gene match. This CDR3 contains 14 residues. Germline CDR1 LNHDA, CDR2 SQIVND (reference sequence). In DNA, the CDR3 is TGTGCCAGTAGTATAGCCGGACAGGTCTACGAGCAGTACTTC. Protein product: CASSIAGQVYEQYF.

This chain uses TRBV4-3 with TRBJ2-7, with no clear D. V lost 0 bases to trimming and J lost 7 bases, with 16 bases between them. The CDR3 covers 15 residues. CDR1 is LGHNA, CDR2 YSLEER, per germline. Written as DNA, the CDR3 is TGCGCCAGCAGCCAAGATTTGGGCTCAGCAATTGAGCAGTACTTC. Translating gives CASSQDLGSAIEQYF.

This chain joins TRBV6-6 and TRBJ2-2; D could derive from TRBD1 or TRBD2 (5 bases each). Germline loops: CDR1 MNHNY, CDR2 SVGAGI (reference sequence). Trimming cost V 5 bases and J 3 bases, with 19 bases left between them. This CDR3 is 17 amino acids long. The CDR3 is CASSLGRDGKHTGELFF. The DNA of the CDR3 is TGTGCCAGCAGTCTCGGCCGGGACGGGAAGCACACCGGGGAGCTGTTTTTT.

This clonotype was counted only a few times. The chain joins TRBV20-1 to TRBJ2-3, with 11 bases fitting TRBD2. J was trimmed by 0 bases and V by 0 bases; bases with no gene match: 8. Per the germline V gene, CDR1 is DFQATT and CDR2 is SNEGSKA (reference sequence). The CDR3 is 18 residues long. Written as DNA, the CDR3 is TGCAGTGCTAGAGACCCGGGACTAGCGGCGTCTAGCACAGATACGCAGTATTTT. As protein: CSARDPGLAASSTDTQYF.

The CDR3, as DNA: TGTGCCAGCAGCCCCGACAGGGCCACTGAAGCTTTCTTT. This translates into CASSPDRATEAFF. The chain has TRBV7-6 and TRBJ1-1; 7 bases map to TRBD1. Germline V gene lookup returns CDR1 SGHVS and CDR2 FNYEAQ. CDR3 length: 13 amino acids. Germline trimming cut 5 bases from V and 4 bases from J; bases unmatched to any gene: 4.

This clonotype was seen ten or more times. The J gene is TRBJ1-1, the V gene TRBV5-1; D is possibly TRBD1 (6 bases). CDR3 length: 16 residues. The germline CDR1 and CDR2 sequences are SGHRS and YFSETQ. The V end lost 0 bases, the J end lost 1 base, and 13 bases lay between the germline ends. CDR3: CASSLASGAGNTEAFF. The DNA of the CDR3 is TGCGCCAGCAGCTTGGCTTCGGGGGCAGGGAACACTGAAGCTTTCTTT.

This clonotype occurred a few times. The gene calls are TRBV9 and TRBJ2-1; 10 bases match TRBD2. After removal of 3 bases from V and 13 bases from J, the junction contained 13 bases not matched to a gene. CDR1 and CDR2 from the germline V gene are SGDLS and YYNGEE. This CDR3 spans 15 amino acids. CDR3 sequence (DNA): TGTGCCAGCAGCGCCGACTCGGGACTAGCGTCCCGACAGTTCTTC. Residues: CASSADSGLASRQFF.

There are many counts of this clonotype. V and J are TRBV7-2 and TRBJ2-7; 7 bases are a match to TRBD2. V shed 5 bases and J 9 bases; nucleotides not matched to a gene: 10. This CDR3 contains 13 residues. CDR1 and CDR2 from the germline V gene are SGHTA and FQGNSA. The DNA of the CDR3 is TGTGCCAGCAGCCTGGCTCCGGGGGAGGGGCAGTACTTC. It encodes CASSLAPGEGQYF. The whole variable domain, remainder taken from reference TRBV7-2 and TRBJ2-7, is GAGVSQSPSNKVTEKGKDVELRCDPISGHTALYWYRQSLGQGLEFLIYFQGNSAPDKSGLPSDRFSAERTGGSVSTLTIQRTQQEDSAVYLCASSLAPGEGQYFGPGTRLTVT.

J is TRBJ2-3 and V is TRBV29-1, with 8 bases identical to TRBD2. The CDR3 totals 15 residues. J was trimmed by 4 bases and V by 0 bases; bases with no gene match: 6. The germline V gene encodes CDR1 SQVTM and CDR2 ANQGSEA. The CDR3 DNA reads TGCAGCGTTGAAGAAGGACTAGCCGGATCAGATACGCAGTATTTT. Residues: CSVEEGLAGSDTQYF.

The chain combines TRBV4-1 with TRBJ2-7, with D possibly TRBD2 on 5 matching bases. The V end was cut by 4 bases, the J end by 2 bases, with 9 bases between. CDR3 length: 13 amino acids. The germline gives CDR1 MGHRA, CDR2 YSYEKL. CDR3 protein: CASSPRVTYEQYF. CDR3 coding DNA: TGCGCCAGCAGCCCGAGGGTGACCTACGAGCAGTACTTC.

The V gene is TRBV6-4, the J gene TRBJ2-3; D is perhaps TRBD2 (7 bases). V was pared by 4 bases and J by 2 bases, with 10 bases between. The CDR3 loop spans 14 amino acids. Germline V CDR1 and CDR2: MRHNA, SNTAGT. CDR3 region: CASSVGGATDTQYF. DNA of the CDR3: TGTGCCAGCAGTGTGGGGGGGGCCACAGATACGCAGTATTTT.

The chain carries TRBV7-2 and TRBJ2-1, with a possible D match to TRBD2 (5 bases). CDR3 size: 16 residues. The V gene lost 1 base and the J gene lost 2 bases, with 12 bases spanning the gap. The germline CDR1 and CDR2 sequences are SGHTA and FQGNSA. The CDR3, as DNA: TGTGCCAGCAGCTTAGTGTGGGAGCTCGCCTACAATGAGCAGTTCTTC. It translates to CASSLVWELAYNEQFF. Based on the CDR3 plus reference TRBV7-2 and TRBJ2-1, the full variable domain is GAGVSQSPSNKVTEKGKDVELRCDPISGHTALYWYRQSLGQGLEFLIYFQGNSAPDKSGLPSDRFSAERTGGSVSTLTIQRTQQEDSAVYLCASSLVWELAYNEQFFGPGTRLTVL.

The chain carries TRBV20-1 and TRBJ2-1, with a possible D match to TRBD1 (5 bases). Germline CDR1 DFQATT, CDR2 SNEGSKA (reference sequence). CDR3 length: 13 residues. V was cut by 6 bases and J by 0 bases, with 9 bases left in between. The CDR3 DNA follows: TGCAGTGCCGACAGTAGCTCCTACAATGAGCAGTTCTTC. Translated, it gives CSADSSSYNEQFF.

V and J are TRBV12-3 or TRBV12-4 and TRBJ1-2; 7 nucleotides match TRBD1. J lost 2 bases, V lost 6 bases, and 6 bases had no gene match. The CDR3 sequence is 14 residues long. The chain's CDR3 is CASRPDRTNYGYTF. The CDR3 nucleotides are TGTGCCAGCAGACCGGACAGGACCAACTATGGCTACACCTTC.